Following are 6 T cell receptor beta chains from one sample sequenced in a study of cytomegalovirus exposure and HLA in healthy donors. PCR primers comprised 60 Vbeta and 13 Jbeta primers. The repertoire was sequenced with immunoSEQ multiplex PCR; TCRdb's copy has only in-frame clones and lacks some. The top ten clones hold less than 2.5% of a sample with more than 100,000 clones, about 61% of them seen once. The material sequenced was PBMCs. These receptors were obtained from a woman in her thirties or forties in good health and CMV-seronegative.

The chain uses TRBV4-3 and TRBJ1-1; D unclear. The V end was cut by 1 base, the J end by 0 bases, with 15 bases between. The V gene's germline CDR1 is LGHNA and CDR2 YSLEER. The CDR3 consists of 17 residues. CDR3 sequence: CASSQAPPGAVNTEAFF. The DNA for the CDR3 is TGCGCCAGCAGCCAAGCTCCCCCGGGAGCGGTGAACACTGAAGCTTTCTTT.

A few counts support this clone. The rearrangement links TRBV6-6 to TRBJ2-3; TRBD2 is a possible D gene (6 bases). This CDR3 has 16 residues. V lost 2 bases and J 3 bases, leaving 15 bases between the germline ends. CDR1 is MNHNY and CDR2 is SVGAGI in the germline V gene (reference sequence). This chain's CDR3 is CASSYGEAGRTDTQYF. Written as DNA, the CDR3 is TGTGCCAGCAGTTACGGGGAGGCAGGGCGGACAGATACGCAGTATTTT.

The chain couples TRBV5-4 to TRBJ1-4, with 7 bases lining up with TRBD1. Germline CDR1 SGHNT, CDR2 YYREEE (reference sequence). This CDR3 has 14 residues. With 0 bases clipped from V and 7 bases from J, the junction kept 3 bases outside the gene matches. CDR3 sequence: CASSLEGASEKLFF. The CDR3 DNA follows: TGTGCCAGCAGCTTGGAGGGGGCGAGTGAAAAACTGTTTTTT.

The rearrangement uses TRBV5-6 and TRBJ1-1, with D perhaps matching TRBD1 (5 bases). From germline, CDR1 is SGHDT and CDR2 YYEEEE. CDR3 length equals 16 residues. V was shortened by 4 bases and J by 1 base, with 17 bases between the two germline ends. The CDR3 loop reads CASSGEGFFQNTEAFF. CDR3 in DNA: TGTGCCAGCAGCGGGGAGGGGTTTTTCCAGAACACTGAAGCTTTCTTT.

The chain has TRBV27 and TRBJ1-2; D unclear. Germline V gene lookup returns CDR1 MNHEY and CDR2 SMNVEV (reference sequence). The CDR3 runs to 15 residues. V lost 3 bases and J lost 4, with 15 bases in between. The CDR3 protein is CASSFRSGSGYGYTF. CDR3 in DNA: TGTGCCAGCAGTTTTAGGTCCGGGTCGGGCTATGGCTACACCTTC.

The chain combines TRBV19 with TRBJ2-6; a possible D gene is TRBD1 (5 bases). The CDR3 covers 17 residues. V shed 3 bases and J shed 0 bases, with 12 bases lying between them. Germline lookup yields CDR1 LNHDA and CDR2 SQIVND (reference sequence). CDR3 sequence reads: CASSIPHRFSGANVLTF. In DNA, the CDR3 is TGTGCCAGTAGTATCCCCCACAGGTTCTCTGGGGCCAACGTCCTGACTTTC. The entire variable domain, with the rest obtained from reference TRBV19 and TRBJ2-6, is as follows: DGGITQSPKYLFRKEGQNVTLSCEQNLNHDAMYWYRQDPGQGLRLIYYSQIVNDFQKGDIAEGYSVSREKKESFPLTVTSAQKNPTAFYLCASSIPHRFSGANVLTFGAGSRLTVL.